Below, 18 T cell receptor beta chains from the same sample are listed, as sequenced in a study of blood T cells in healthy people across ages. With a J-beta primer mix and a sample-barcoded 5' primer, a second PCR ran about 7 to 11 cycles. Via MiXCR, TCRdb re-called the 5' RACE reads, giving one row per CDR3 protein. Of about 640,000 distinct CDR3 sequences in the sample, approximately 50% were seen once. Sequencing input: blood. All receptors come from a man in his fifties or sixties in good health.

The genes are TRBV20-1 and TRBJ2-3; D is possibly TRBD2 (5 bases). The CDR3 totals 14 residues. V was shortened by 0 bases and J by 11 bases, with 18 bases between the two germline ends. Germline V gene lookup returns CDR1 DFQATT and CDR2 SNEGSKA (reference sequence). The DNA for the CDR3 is TGCAGTGCTAGAGATCTCCGGGGTAACAATGAGCAGTATTTT. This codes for CSARDLRGNNEQYF.

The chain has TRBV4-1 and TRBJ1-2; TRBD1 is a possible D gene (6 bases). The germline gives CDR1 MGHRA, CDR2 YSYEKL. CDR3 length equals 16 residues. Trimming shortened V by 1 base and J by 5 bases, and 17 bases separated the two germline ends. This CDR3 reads CASSQAPTTGDYGYTF. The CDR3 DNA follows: TGCGCCAGCAGCCAAGCCCCTACGACAGGAGATTATGGCTACACCTTC.

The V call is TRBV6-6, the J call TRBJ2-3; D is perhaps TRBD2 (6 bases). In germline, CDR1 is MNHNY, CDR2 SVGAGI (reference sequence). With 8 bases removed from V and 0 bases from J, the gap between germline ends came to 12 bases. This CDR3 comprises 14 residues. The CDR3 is CASQPGVSTDTQYF. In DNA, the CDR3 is TGTGCCAGCCAACCGGGAGTCAGCACAGATACGCAGTATTTT.

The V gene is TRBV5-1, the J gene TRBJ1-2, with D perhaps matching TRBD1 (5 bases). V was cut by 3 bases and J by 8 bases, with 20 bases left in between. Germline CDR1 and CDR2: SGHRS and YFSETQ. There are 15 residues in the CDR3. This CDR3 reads CASSSGGTFTKGYTF. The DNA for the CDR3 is TGCGCCAGCAGCTCGGGGGGGACCTTCACGAAGGGCTACACCTTC. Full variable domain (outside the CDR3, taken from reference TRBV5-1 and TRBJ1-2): KAGVTQTPRYLIKTRGQQVTLSCSPISGHRSVSWYQQTPGQGLQFLFEYFSETQRNKGNFPGRFSGRQFSNSRSEMNVSTLELGDSALYLCASSSGGTFTKGYTFGSGTRLTVV.

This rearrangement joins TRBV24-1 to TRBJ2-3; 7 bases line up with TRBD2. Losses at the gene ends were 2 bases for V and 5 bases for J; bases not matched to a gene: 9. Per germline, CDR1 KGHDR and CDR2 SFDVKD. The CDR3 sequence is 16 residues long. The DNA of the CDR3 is TGTGCCACCAGTGATTCGCAGCGGGGTGGGGAAGATACGCAGTATTTT. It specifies CATSDSQRGGEDTQYF.

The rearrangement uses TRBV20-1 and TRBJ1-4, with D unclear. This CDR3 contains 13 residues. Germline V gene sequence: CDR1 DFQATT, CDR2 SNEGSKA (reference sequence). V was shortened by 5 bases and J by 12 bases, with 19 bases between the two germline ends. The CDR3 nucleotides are TGCAGTGCTGGGGAGGACGGGCAAAACCAACTGTTTTTT. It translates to CSAGEDGQNQLFF.

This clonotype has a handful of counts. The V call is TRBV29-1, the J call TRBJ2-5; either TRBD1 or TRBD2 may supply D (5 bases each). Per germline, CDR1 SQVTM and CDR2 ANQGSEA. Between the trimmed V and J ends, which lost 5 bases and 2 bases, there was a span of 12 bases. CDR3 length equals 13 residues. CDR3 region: CSVPRDGQETQYF. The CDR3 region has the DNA TGCAGCGTTCCCCGGGACGGACAAGAGACCCAGTACTTC.

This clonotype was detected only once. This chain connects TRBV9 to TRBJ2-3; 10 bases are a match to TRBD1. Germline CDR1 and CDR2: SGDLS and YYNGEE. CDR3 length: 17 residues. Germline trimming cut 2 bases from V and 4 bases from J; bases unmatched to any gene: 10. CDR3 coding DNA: TGTGCCAGCAGCGTGACCAGGGGGACAGGGGTCGCAGATACGCAGTATTTT. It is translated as CASSVTRGTGVADTQYF.

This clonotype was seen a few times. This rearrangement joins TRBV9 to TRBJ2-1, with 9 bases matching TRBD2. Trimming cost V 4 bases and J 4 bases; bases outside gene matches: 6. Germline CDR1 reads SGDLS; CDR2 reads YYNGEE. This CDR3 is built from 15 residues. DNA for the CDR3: TGTGCCAGCAGCCCCCGACTAGCGGTGTACAATGAGCAGTTCTTC. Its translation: CASSPRLAVYNEQFF.

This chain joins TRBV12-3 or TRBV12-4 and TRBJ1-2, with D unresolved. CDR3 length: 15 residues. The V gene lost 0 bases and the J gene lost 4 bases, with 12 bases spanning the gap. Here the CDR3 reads CASSLALGLRYGYTF. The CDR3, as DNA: TGTGCCAGCAGTTTAGCGTTGGGGTTGCGCTATGGCTACACCTTC.

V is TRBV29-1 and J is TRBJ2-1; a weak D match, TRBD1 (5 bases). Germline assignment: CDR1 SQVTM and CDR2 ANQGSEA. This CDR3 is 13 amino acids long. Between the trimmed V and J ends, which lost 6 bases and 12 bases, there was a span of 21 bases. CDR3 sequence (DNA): TGCAGCGTCGACCGGACCCCTCCAAGGGGGCAGTTCTTC. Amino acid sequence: CSVDRTPPRGQFF.

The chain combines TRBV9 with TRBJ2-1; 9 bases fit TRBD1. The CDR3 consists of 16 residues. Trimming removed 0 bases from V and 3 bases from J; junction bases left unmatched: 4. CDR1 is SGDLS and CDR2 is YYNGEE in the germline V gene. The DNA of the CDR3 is TGTGCCAGCAGCGTAGGTGGACAGGGGCACTACAATGAGCAGTTCTTC. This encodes CASSVGGQGHYNEQFF. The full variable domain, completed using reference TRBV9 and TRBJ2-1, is DSGVTQTPKHLITATGQRVTLRCSPRSGDLSVYWYQQSLDQGLQFLIQYYNGEERAKGNILERFSAQQFPDLHSELNLSSLELGDSALYFCASSVGGQGHYNEQFFGPGTRLTVL.

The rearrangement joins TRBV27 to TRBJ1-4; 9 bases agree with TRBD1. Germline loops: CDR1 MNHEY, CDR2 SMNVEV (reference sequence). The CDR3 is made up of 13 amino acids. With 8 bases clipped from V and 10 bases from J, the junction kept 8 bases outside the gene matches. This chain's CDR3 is CASGLTGGGKLFF. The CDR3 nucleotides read TGTGCCAGCGGCTTGACAGGGGGGGGAAAACTGTTTTTT. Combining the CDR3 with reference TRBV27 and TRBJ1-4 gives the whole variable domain EAQVTQNPRYLITVTGKKLTVTCSQNMNHEYMSWYRQDPGLGLRQIYYSMNVEVTDKGDVPEGYKVSRKEKRNFPLILESPSPNQTSLYFCASGLTGGGKLFFGSGTQLSVL.

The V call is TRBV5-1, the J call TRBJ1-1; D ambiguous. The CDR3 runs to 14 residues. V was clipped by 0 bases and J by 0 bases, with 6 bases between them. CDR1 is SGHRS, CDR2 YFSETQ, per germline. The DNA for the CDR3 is TGCGCCAGCAGCTTGGCCCTCGTGAACACTGAAGCTTTCTTT. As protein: CASSLALVNTEAFF.

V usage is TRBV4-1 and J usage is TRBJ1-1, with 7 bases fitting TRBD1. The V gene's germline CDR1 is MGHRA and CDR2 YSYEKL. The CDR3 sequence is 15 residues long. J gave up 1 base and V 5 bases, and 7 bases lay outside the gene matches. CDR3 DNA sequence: TGCGCCAGCAGCTCCAGGGAGGGGGCGAACACTGAAGCTTTCTTT. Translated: CASSSREGANTEAFF.

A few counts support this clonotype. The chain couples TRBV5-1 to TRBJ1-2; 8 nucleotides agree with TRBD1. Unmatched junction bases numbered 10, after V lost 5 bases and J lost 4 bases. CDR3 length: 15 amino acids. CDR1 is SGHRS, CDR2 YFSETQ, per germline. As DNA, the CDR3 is TGCGCCAGCAGTCCTACCGGGACAGGCCCCTATGGCTACACCTTC. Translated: CASSPTGTGPYGYTF.

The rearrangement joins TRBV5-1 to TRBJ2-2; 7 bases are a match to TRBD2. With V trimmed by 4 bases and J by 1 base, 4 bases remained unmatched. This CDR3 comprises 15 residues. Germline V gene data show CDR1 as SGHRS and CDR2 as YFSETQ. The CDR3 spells CASSREEGNTGELFF. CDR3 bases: TGCGCCAGCAGCCGGGAGGAGGGGAACACCGGGGAGCTGTTTTTT.

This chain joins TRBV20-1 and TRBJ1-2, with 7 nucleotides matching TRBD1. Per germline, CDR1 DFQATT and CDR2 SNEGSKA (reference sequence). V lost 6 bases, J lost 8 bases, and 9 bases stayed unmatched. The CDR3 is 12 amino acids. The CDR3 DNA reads TGCAGTGCAATTACAGGGGATGGGGGCTACACCTTC. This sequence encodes CSAITGDGGYTF.